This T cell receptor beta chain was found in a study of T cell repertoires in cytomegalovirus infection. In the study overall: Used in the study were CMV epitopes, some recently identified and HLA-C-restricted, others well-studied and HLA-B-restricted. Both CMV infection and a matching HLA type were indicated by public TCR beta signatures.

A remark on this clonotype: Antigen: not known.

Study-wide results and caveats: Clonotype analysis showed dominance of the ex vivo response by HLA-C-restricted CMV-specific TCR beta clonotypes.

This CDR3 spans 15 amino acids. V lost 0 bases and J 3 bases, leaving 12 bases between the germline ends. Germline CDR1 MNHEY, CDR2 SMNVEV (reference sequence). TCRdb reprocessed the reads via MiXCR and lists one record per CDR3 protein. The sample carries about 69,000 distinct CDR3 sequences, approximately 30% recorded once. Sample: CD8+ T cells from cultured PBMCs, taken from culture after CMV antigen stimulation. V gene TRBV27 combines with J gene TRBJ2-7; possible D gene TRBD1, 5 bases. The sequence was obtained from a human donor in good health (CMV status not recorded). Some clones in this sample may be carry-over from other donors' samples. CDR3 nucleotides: TGTGCCAGCAGTTTATCCAGGCAGGGTTACTACGAGCAGTACTTC. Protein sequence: CASSLSRQGYYEQYF.